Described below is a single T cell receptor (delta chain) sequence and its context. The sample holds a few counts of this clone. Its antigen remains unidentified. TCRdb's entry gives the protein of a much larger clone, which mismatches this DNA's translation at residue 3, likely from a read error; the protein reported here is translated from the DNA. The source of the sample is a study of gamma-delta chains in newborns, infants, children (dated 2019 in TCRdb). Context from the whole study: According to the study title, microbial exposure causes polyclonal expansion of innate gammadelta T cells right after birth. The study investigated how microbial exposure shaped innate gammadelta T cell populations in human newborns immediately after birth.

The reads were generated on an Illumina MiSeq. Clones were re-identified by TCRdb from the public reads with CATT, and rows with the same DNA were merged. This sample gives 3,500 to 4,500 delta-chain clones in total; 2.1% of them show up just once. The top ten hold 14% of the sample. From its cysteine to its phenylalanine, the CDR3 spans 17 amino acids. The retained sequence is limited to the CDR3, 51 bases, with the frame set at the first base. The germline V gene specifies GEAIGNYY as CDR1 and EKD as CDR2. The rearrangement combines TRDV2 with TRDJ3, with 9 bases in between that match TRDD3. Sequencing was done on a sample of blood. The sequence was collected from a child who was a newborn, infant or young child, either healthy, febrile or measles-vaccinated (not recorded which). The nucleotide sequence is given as TGTGCCGGTGACACCAAGGGGATACGAAGGGACACCCGACAGATGTTTTTC. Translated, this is CAGDTKGIRRDTRQMFF.